The rows below give T cell receptor beta chains drawn from one sample of a study of blood T cell repertoires in COVID-19. Profiled with immunoSEQ multiplex PCR; TCRdb holds only in-frame clones, not every one. The table lists some 240,000 clones, roughly 84% of them singletons. The material sequenced was peripheral blood. The source of these receptors is a middle-aged man with active or convalescent COVID-19. Both conserved end residues are part of each CDR3. Fields, in order: V gene, J gene, D gene, CDR3 protein, CDR3 DNA. D genes are given only for firm matches.

>TRBV2|TRBJ2-1|.
CASSAPLSSYNEQFF
TGTGCCAGCAGTGCCCCGTTGAGCTCCTACAATGAGCAGTTCTTC
>TRBV7-7|TRBJ1-3|.
CASSSPGHRSGNTIYF
TGTGCTAGCAGCTCGCCGGGACACCGCTCTGGAAACACCATATATTTT
>TRBV7-2|TRBJ1-5|.
CASSLERGNQPQHF
TGTGCCAGCAGCTTAGAAAGGGGGAATCAGCCCCAGCATTTT
>TRBV20-1|TRBJ1-1|.
CSASFMNTEAFF
TGCAGTGCTAGTTTTATGAACACTGAAGCTTTCTTT
>TRBV7-2|TRBJ1-6|.
CASSLMIAASAHNSPLHF
TGTGCCAGCAGCTTAATGATCGCCGCCAGTGCCCATAATTCACCCCTCCACTTT
>TRBV18|TRBJ2-1|TRBD2
CASSGLAGIYNEQFF
TGTGCCAGCTCGGGACTAGCGGGAATATACAATGAGCAGTTCTTC
>TRBV7-9|TRBJ2-5|TRBD1
CASSFPHDRDQETQYF
TGTGCCAGCAGCTTTCCCCACGACAGGGACCAAGAGACCCAGTACTTC
>TRBV28|TRBJ2-1|.
CASRTSYNEQFF
TGTGCCAGCCGGACTTCCTACAATGAGCAGTTCTTC
>TRBV28|TRBJ1-6|.
CASSSPMTGGNSPLHF
TGTGCCAGCAGTTCTCCGATGACAGGCGGAAATTCACCCCTCCACTTT
>TRBV2|TRBJ1-2|.
CASRFGWTDYGYTF
TGTGCCAGCAGGTTCGGGTGGACAGACTATGGCTACACCTTC
>TRBV11-2|TRBJ2-2|.
CASSLTGYDTGELFF
TGTGCCAGCAGCTTGACAGGATATGACACCGGGGAGCTGTTTTTT
>TRBV5-4|TRBJ2-7|TRBD2
CASSLLAGGGEQYF
TGTGCCAGCAGCCTACTAGCGGGAGGTGGGGAGCAGTACTTC
>TRBV15|TRBJ2-2|TRBD1
CATSGDRGNTGELFF
TGTGCCACCAGCGGGGACAGGGGGAACACCGGGGAGCTGTTTTTT
>TRBV19|TRBJ2-5|TRBD2
CASSTRGSRETQYF
TGTGCCAGTAGTACGCGGGGGAGCCGAGAGACCCAGTACTTC
>TRBV12-3/TRBV12-4|TRBJ2-7|TRBD1
CASSSPRGLEQYF
TGTGCCAGCAGTTCGCCGAGGGGGCTCGAGCAGTACTTC
>TRBV9|TRBJ2-1|TRBD2
CASSVGSGRPFF
TGTGCCAGCAGCGTAGGGAGCGGGAGGCCGTTCTTC
>TRBV27|TRBJ2-1|TRBD2
CASSLSGRLAGGQQFF
TGTGCCAGCAGTTTATCGGGGAGACTAGCGGGAGGCCAGCAGTTCTTC
>TRBV4-3|TRBJ2-1|TRBD2
CASSQDGTRASEQFF
TGCGCCAGCAGCCAAGACGGGACTAGGGCCTCTGAGCAGTTCTTC
>TRBV19|TRBJ1-1|.
CASSPAVRTEAFF
TGTGCCAGTAGCCCCGCGGTCCGGACTGAAGCTTTCTTT
>TRBV9|TRBJ1-3|TRBD1
CASSASGTGSGNTIYF
TGTGCCAGCAGCGCCTCTGGGACAGGCTCTGGAAACACCATATATTTT
>TRBV5-1|TRBJ1-3|TRBD1
CASSLGQGAGNTIYF
TGCGCCAGCAGCCTGGGACAGGGGGCCGGAAACACCATATATTTT
>TRBV28|TRBJ2-7|TRBD1
CASRGTGHSYEQYF
TGTGCCAGCAGGGGGACAGGCCACTCCTACGAGCAGTACTTC
>TRBV5-1|TRBJ1-1|.
CASSLGPGMNTEAFF
TGCGCCAGCAGCTTGGGGCCGGGAATGAACACTGAAGCTTTCTTT
>TRBV28|TRBJ1-2|.
CASSFPLGRIFYGYTF
TGTGCCAGCAGTTTCCCCCTGGGGAGGATTTTCTATGGCTACACCTTC
>TRBV29-1|TRBJ1-1|TRBD1
CSVSRDRSMNTEAFF
TGCAGCGTCTCCCGGGACAGGTCCATGAACACTGAAGCTTTCTTT
>TRBV3-1/TRBV3-2|TRBJ2-3|.
CASSLTDTQYF
TGTGCCAGCAGCTTAACAGATACGCAGTATTTT